This T cell receptor beta chain appears in the sequencing data of a study of CD8+CD57+ T cells in acquired aplastic anemia. With 1 base removed from V and 2 bases from J, the gap between germline ends came to 9 bases. CDR1 and CDR2 from the germline V gene are SEHNR and FQNEAQ (reference sequence). The CDR3 runs to 14 residues. This clonotype was recorded at least ten times. Genomic DNA templated the TCR beta VDJ and CDR3 profiling. TCRdb recomputed calls from the reads with MiXCR, one row per CDR3 protein. The sample holds some 220,000 distinct CDR3 sequences; 30% to 40% are singletons and the top ten take 1% to 1.3%.

This rearrangement joins TRBV7-9 to TRBJ2-7; possibly TRBD1 for D (5 bases). The clonotype originates from a human donor in good health, serving as a control. Sequenced input: sorted CD4+, CD8+, or CD8+CD57+ T cells (not recorded which) from PBMCs. CDR3 sequence reads: CASSLVDTAYEQYF. CDR3 nucleotide sequence: TGTGCCAGCAGCTTAGTGGACACCGCCTACGAGCAGTACTTC.